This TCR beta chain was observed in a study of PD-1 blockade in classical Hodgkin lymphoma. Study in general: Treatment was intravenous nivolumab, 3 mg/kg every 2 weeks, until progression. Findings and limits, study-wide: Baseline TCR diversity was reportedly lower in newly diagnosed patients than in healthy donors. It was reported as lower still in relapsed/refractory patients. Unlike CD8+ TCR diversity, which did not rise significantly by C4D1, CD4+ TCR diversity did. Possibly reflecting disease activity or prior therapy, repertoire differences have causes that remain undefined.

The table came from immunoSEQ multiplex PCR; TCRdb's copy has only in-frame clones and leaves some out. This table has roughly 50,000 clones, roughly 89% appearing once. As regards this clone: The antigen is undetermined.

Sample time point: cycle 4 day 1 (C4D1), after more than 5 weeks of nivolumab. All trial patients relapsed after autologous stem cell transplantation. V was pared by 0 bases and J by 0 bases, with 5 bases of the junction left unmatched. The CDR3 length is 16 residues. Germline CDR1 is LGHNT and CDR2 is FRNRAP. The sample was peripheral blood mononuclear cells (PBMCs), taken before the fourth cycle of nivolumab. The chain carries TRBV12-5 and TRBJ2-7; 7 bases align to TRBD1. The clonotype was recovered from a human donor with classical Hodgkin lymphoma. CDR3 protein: CASGLVAGGFSYEQYF. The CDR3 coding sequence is TGTGCTAGTGGTTTGGTAGCAGGGGGATTCTCCTACGAGCAGTACTTC.